Listed here are 20 T cell receptor beta chains from one sample, sequenced in a study of blood T cell repertoires in COVID-19. Sequenced by immunoSEQ multiplex PCR; TCRdb stores in-frame clones only, minus some. The sample holds 300,000 to 350,000 clones, approximately 89% seen once. The sequencing sample was made of peripheral blood. These receptors all come from a woman aged 60-70 years with COVID-19, enrolled during active disease.

J is TRBJ1-1 and V is TRBV12-3 or TRBV12-4; D may be TRBD1 (6 bases). Trimming removed 6 bases from V and 8 bases from J, with 10 bases in between. The CDR3 is 11 residues long. CDR3 loop: CASSYGQEAFF. The CDR3, as DNA: TGTGCCAGCAGCTATGGACAGGAAGCTTTCTTT.

V and J are TRBV24-1 and TRBJ1-1, with a possible D match to TRBD1 (5 bases). This CDR3 is 13 amino acids long. The germline CDR1 and CDR2 sequences are KGHDR and SFDVKD. V was pared by 9 bases and J by 2 bases, with 12 bases between. CDR3 DNA sequence: TGTGCCACCCGTAAGGGGACTAACACTGAAGCTTTCTTT. It is translated as CATRKGTNTEAFF.

This clone was observed a single time. This sequence joins TRBV7-3 and TRBJ1-1; 11 nucleotides agree with TRBD1. This CDR3 has 15 amino acids. The trim removed 2 bases at V and 3 bases at J, leaving 2 bases unmatched. The V gene's germline CDR1 is SGHTA and CDR2 FQGTGA. CDR3 region: CASSLSGQGDTEAFF. Here the CDR3 DNA reads TGTGCCAGCAGCTTATCGGGACAGGGGGACACTGAAGCTTTCTTT.

This chain connects TRBV28 to TRBJ1-4, with TRBD1 matching over 9 bases. CDR3 size: 13 residues. Germline lookup yields CDR1 MDHEN and CDR2 SYDVKM. V trimming: 8 bases; J trimming: 5 bases; junction bases outside the gene matches: 3. The CDR3 is CASRGTGNEKLFF. CDR3 coding DNA: TGTGCCAGCCGAGGGACAGGGAATGAAAAACTGTTTTTT. Full variable domain (missing parts from reference TRBV28 and TRBJ1-4): DVKVTQSSRYLVKRTGEKVFLECVQDMDHENMFWYRQDPGLGLRLIYFSYDVKMKEKGDIPEGYSVSREKKERFSLILESASTNQTSMYLCASRGTGNEKLFFGSGTQLSVL.

The chain uses TRBV19 and TRBJ1-5, with no clear D. Trimming pared 4 bases from V and 4 bases from J, leaving 8 bases between. CDR3 size: 13 residues. The germline gives CDR1 LNHDA, CDR2 SQIVND (reference sequence). The CDR3 DNA reads as TGTGCCAGTAGTAGCAGAGGGAATCAGCCCCAGCATTTT. Its translation: CASSSRGNQPQHF.

This chain joins TRBV2 and TRBJ2-7, with D uncertain. Germline CDR1 reads SNHLY; CDR2 reads FYNNEI. Trimming cost V 1 base and J 3 bases, with 4 bases left between them. The CDR3 runs to 12 residues. The CDR3 region has the DNA TGTGCCAGCAGTGAAGAATACTACGAGCAGTACTTC. The encoded protein is CASSEEYYEQYF.

This rearrangement joins TRBV5-1 to TRBJ2-7, with D hard to call. The V and J ends lost 2 bases and 0 bases respectively, with 15 bases between them. Germline loops: CDR1 SGHRS, CDR2 YFSETQ. The CDR3 runs 16 residues. The DNA for the CDR3 is TGCGCCAGCAGCTTTAGGCAGGCCACGTCCTCCTACGAGCAGTACTTC. Amino acid sequence: CASSFRQATSSYEQYF.

Here the CDR3 DNA reads TGTGCCAGCTCACCAGGGTTGGGAAGCGGTGAAGCTTTCTTT. The encoded protein is CASSPGLGSGEAFF. The chain combines TRBV18 with TRBJ1-1; D not certain. Trimming pared 2 bases from V and 7 bases from J, leaving 14 bases between. The germline CDR1 and CDR2 sequences are KGHSH and LQKENI. This CDR3 region has 14 residues.

This chain connects TRBV6-5 to TRBJ1-3; the D gene is possibly TRBD1 (6 bases). The CDR3 has 15 residues. V lost 6 bases, J lost 4 bases, and 16 bases lay in between. Germline V gene lookup returns CDR1 MNHEY and CDR2 SVGAGI. The CDR3 DNA reads as TGTGCCAGCAGGCCCACAGGGCTCTCCGGAAACACCATATATTTT. Protein sequence: CASRPTGLSGNTIYF.

The chain recombines TRBV18 with TRBJ1-5, with 8 bases that match TRBD1. From germline, CDR1 is KGHSH and CDR2 LQKENI. After removal of 5 bases from V and 6 bases from J, the junction contained 9 bases not matched to a gene. This CDR3 spans 15 amino acids. CDR3 region: CASSDQGARSQPQHF. The DNA for the CDR3 is TGTGCCAGCTCAGACCAGGGGGCGCGGAGTCAGCCCCAGCATTTT.

The V and J genes are TRBV4-1 and TRBJ1-1, with D possibly matching TRBD1 (5 bases). The germline V gene has CDR1 MGHRA and CDR2 YSYEKL. V shed 4 bases and J shed 3 bases, with 12 bases lying between them. The CDR3 runs to 14 residues. For the CDR3, the DNA is TGCGCCAGCAGCCCCGGGGGAACCTACACTGAAGCTTTCTTT. Translated: CASSPGGTYTEAFF.

V gene TRBV5-1 combines with J gene TRBJ1-2; a weak D match, TRBD1 (6 bases). The V end was cut by 7 bases, the J end by 7 bases, with 20 bases between. The CDR3 totals 14 residues. Germline loops: CDR1 SGHRS, CDR2 YFSETQ. The CDR3: CASEGRWAGAGYTF. Here the CDR3 DNA reads TGCGCCAGCGAGGGACGGTGGGCAGGGGCTGGCTACACCTTC.

V gene TRBV25-1 combines with J gene TRBJ1-1; TRBD1 aligns across 8 bases. CDR1 and CDR2 (germline): MGHDK, SYGVNS. V gave up 1 base and J gave up 5 bases; unmatched junction bases: 9. CDR3 size: 16 residues. The CDR3 DNA is TGTGCCAGCAGTGAATTGCAGGGGGCCAAGGATACTGAAGCTTTCTTT. It codes for CASSELQGAKDTEAFF. Looking up the rest from reference TRBV25-1 and TRBJ1-1 gives the full variable domain: EADIYQTPRYLVIGTGKKITLECSQTMGHDKMYWYQQDPGMELHLIHYSYGVNSTEKGDLSSESTVSRIRTEHFPLTLESARPSHTSQYLCASSELQGAKDTEAFFGQGTRLTVV.

V is TRBV5-1 and J is TRBJ2-1; TRBD2 matches 15 bases. CDR1 and CDR2 from the germline V gene are SGHRS and YFSETQ. The CDR3 totals 17 residues. Trimming at V came to 4 bases and at J to 5 bases, leaving 7 bases not matched to a gene. The CDR3 protein is CASSDPGLAGGNNEQFF. CDR3 sequence (DNA): TGCGCCAGCAGCGATCCGGGACTAGCGGGGGGAAACAATGAGCAGTTCTTC.

This rearrangement joins TRBV6-5 to TRBJ1-6; D not certain. V shed 4 bases and J shed 10 bases, with 11 bases lying between them. Germline values: CDR1 MNHEY, CDR2 SVGAGI. This CDR3 is 13 amino acids long. The CDR3 protein is CASSWEGDSPLHF. CDR3 DNA: TGTGCCAGCAGTTGGGAGGGAGACTCACCCCTCCACTTT.

V usage is TRBV15 and J usage is TRBJ2-5, with a weak D call TRBD2 (7 bases). CDR1 and CDR2 from the germline V gene are LNHNV and YYDKDF (reference sequence). This CDR3 has 13 residues. Trimming stripped 4 bases from V and 4 bases from J, with 10 bases between. The CDR3 spells CATSTGGPETQYF. In DNA form, the CDR3 reads TGTGCCACCAGCACCGGGGGGCCAGAGACCCAGTACTTC.

The rearrangement joins TRBV29-1 to TRBJ1-1; 8 nucleotides align to TRBD1. This CDR3 contains 13 residues. V was clipped by 1 base and J by 5 bases; unmatched bases: 3. CDR1 is SQVTM, CDR2 ANQGSEA, per germline. The CDR3 here is CSVEVRTGTEAFF. The CDR3 DNA reads TGCAGCGTTGAAGTAAGGACAGGGACTGAAGCTTTCTTT.

This clone showed up just a few times. The rearrangement uses TRBV6-6 and TRBJ2-7; 7 bases agree with TRBD1. This CDR3 comprises 15 residues. The J segment lost 0 bases and the V segment lost 4 bases, leaving 6 bases of the junction unmatched. Germline CDR1 and CDR2: MNHNY and SVGAGI (reference sequence). The CDR3 region is CASSFKQGSSYEQYF. CDR3 nucleotide sequence: TGTGCCAGCAGTTTCAAACAGGGGAGCTCCTACGAGCAGTACTTC.

This clone was seen just once. This chain joins TRBV7-9 and TRBJ2-5, with a weak D call TRBD1 (6 bases). This CDR3 is 15 amino acids long. Germline V CDR1 and CDR2: SEHNR, FQNEAQ (reference sequence). Trimming took 3 bases from V and 5 from J, leaving 16 bases between them. The DNA for the CDR3 is TGTGCCAGCAGCTTGCAAACAGGGTTGACCGAGACCCAGTACTTC. This translates into CASSLQTGLTETQYF.

The chain uses TRBV7-3 and TRBJ2-5; unclear D gene. Germline V CDR1 and CDR2: SGHTA, FQGTGA. The CDR3 is 14 residues long. The V end lost 2 bases, the J end lost 5 bases, and 12 bases lay between the germline ends. The DNA for the CDR3 is TGTGCCAGCAGCTTACGTCCCCCCCCGGAGACCCAGTACTTC. This translates into CASSLRPPPETQYF.